The 32 T cell receptor beta chains presented below share a single source sample, sequenced in a study of T cell responses to AZD1222 COVID-19 vaccine (dated by TCRdb to 2020 to 2023). The time point tag for this specimen amounts to: baseline before first vaccination. The method behind the library was the immunoSEQ multiplex PCR assay. TCRdb retrieved this table from immuneACCESS and kept in-frame rearrangements only. Not all clones are present; in checked studies, unresolved V genes account for under half, and no reason is known for the remainder. Across this sample there are some 150,000 clones, with around nine tenths seen only once. 5.2% of the sample rests with the top ten. Sequencing was performed on peripheral blood, taken on day 0 of AZD1222 vaccination. The receptors shown here come from an adult in good health.

The chain links TRBV9 to TRBJ1-2; D might be TRBD1 (5 bases). V lost 0 bases and J lost 4, with 16 bases in between. Germline CDR1 reads SGDLS; CDR2 reads YYNGEE. The CDR3 runs 16 residues. The CDR3 nucleotides are TGTGCCAGCAGCGTAGGGGGGTCTGGGGAAGCCTATGGCTACACCTTC. This translates into CASSVGGSGEAYGYTF.

The rearrangement joins TRBV25-1 to TRBJ1-2; D not resolved. The germline CDR1 and CDR2 sequences are MGHDK and SYGVNS. The V and J ends lost 4 bases and 1 base respectively, with 10 bases between them. CDR3 length equals 14 residues. The chain's CDR3 is CASSGRANNYGYTF. CDR3 DNA: TGTGCCAGCAGTGGCCGGGCTAATAACTATGGCTACACCTTC.

This clone was observed a few times. The chain uses TRBV6-5 and TRBJ1-1, with D uncertain. CDR1 is MNHEY, CDR2 SVGAGI, per germline. With 8 bases removed from V and 6 bases from J, the gap between germline ends came to 10 bases. The CDR3 covers 11 residues. This CDR3 is CASHRFPEAFF. CDR3 nucleotides: TGTGCCAGCCACCGGTTCCCTGAAGCTTTCTTT.

The count of this clone is one. The chain has TRBV4-1 and TRBJ2-2, with TRBD2 as a possible D gene (6 bases). Germline CDR1 MGHRA, CDR2 YSYEKL. Trimming took off 5 bases at V and 7 bases at J, with 20 bases between the two ends. The CDR3 runs to 16 residues. CDR3 nucleotide sequence: TGCGCCAGCAGCGATGGTTCGCGGGGAGTGGTCGGGGAGCTGTTTTTT. It yields the protein CASSDGSRGVVGELFF.

DNA for the CDR3: TGTGCCAGCAGAGACAGGGGAAGTACTGAAGCTTTCTTT. Residues: CASRDRGSTEAFF. V and J are TRBV6-5 and TRBJ1-1, with 8 bases lining up with TRBD1. Trimming at V came to 6 bases and at J to 5 bases, leaving 5 bases not matched to a gene. This CDR3 contains 13 residues. From germline, CDR1 is MNHEY and CDR2 SVGAGI.

This clone was detected once. The rearrangement joins TRBV9 to TRBJ2-7, with TRBD1 identical over 10 bases. The junction had 5 bases not matched to a gene; V was cut back by 4 bases and J by 4 bases. Germline CDR1 and CDR2: SGDLS and YYNGEE. The CDR3 runs to 14 residues. CDR3 DNA sequence: TGTGCCAGCAGCCACGGACAGGGGGGGTACGAGCAGTACTTC. It is translated as CASSHGQGGYEQYF.

The chain employs TRBV14 and TRBJ2-7; D is tentatively TRBD1 or TRBD2 (5 bases each). Germline V gene lookup returns CDR1 SGHDN and CDR2 FVKESK. Between the trimmed V and J ends, which lost 4 bases and 6 bases, there was a span of 13 bases. The CDR3 is 13 amino acids. Written as DNA, the CDR3 is TGTGCCAGCAGCCTAATTGAGGGACGCGAGCAGTACTTC. Encoded protein: CASSLIEGREQYF.

With respect to this clone: Other DNA sequences in this specimen translate into the identical CDR3. The chain has TRBV12-3 or TRBV12-4 and TRBJ2-1, with D possibly matching TRBD1 (5 bases). V was trimmed by 3 bases and J by 7 bases, leaving 10 bases between them. The CDR3 is 13 amino acids. CDR3 loop: CASSLGRGNEQFF. DNA of the CDR3: TGTGCCAGCAGTTTGGGAAGGGGTAATGAGCAGTTCTTC.

V usage is TRBV5-4 and J usage is TRBJ2-3; a weak D match, TRBD2 (7 bases). The germline CDR1 and CDR2 sequences are SGHNT and YYREEE (reference sequence). Between the trimmed V and J ends, which lost 4 bases and 2 bases, there was a span of 14 bases. CDR3 length equals 15 residues. The CDR3 DNA reads as TGTGCCAGCAGCACCGGGGGGCCGTCCACAGATACGCAGTATTTT. Translation gives CASSTGGPSTDTQYF.

The V gene is TRBV5-5, the J gene TRBJ1-5; TRBD1 matches 9 bases. The CDR3 covers 15 residues. Unmatched junction bases numbered 5, after V lost 0 bases and J lost 7 bases. CDR1 and CDR2 (germline): SGHKS, YYEKEE (reference sequence). The CDR3 nucleotides read TGTGCCAGCAGCTTGGGGGACAGGGCGGGACAGCCCCAGCATTTT. This encodes CASSLGDRAGQPQHF.

The V call is TRBV27, the J call TRBJ1-6; D unclear. The V end was cut by 0 bases, the J end by 13 bases, with 10 bases between. This CDR3 is built from 13 residues. Per the germline V gene, CDR1 is MNHEY and CDR2 is SMNVEV (reference sequence). The CDR3 DNA follows: TGTGCCAGCAGTTTATCTGGAACCTTCCCCCTCCACTTT. It encodes CASSLSGTFPLHF.

V gene TRBV18 combines with J gene TRBJ1-4; D remains unclear. Trimming cost V 2 bases and J 8 bases, with 12 bases left between them. Germline loops: CDR1 KGHSH, CDR2 LQKENI. This CDR3 has 14 residues. The CDR3 spells CASSPVRGIEKLFF. CDR3 sequence (DNA): TGTGCCAGCTCACCAGTTCGGGGAATAGAAAAACTGTTTTTT.

V is TRBV7-3 and J is TRBJ1-2; no firm D call. Trimming shortened V by 1 base and J by 4 bases, and 13 bases separated the two germline ends. Germline loops: CDR1 SGHTA, CDR2 FQGTGA. The CDR3 consists of 15 residues. The CDR3 DNA follows: TGTGCCAGCAGCTTAAATCCCGGCCTCCGCTATGGCTACACCTTC. It specifies CASSLNPGLRYGYTF.

The chain couples TRBV9 to TRBJ2-2; TRBD2 agrees at 7 bases. In germline, CDR1 is SGDLS, CDR2 YYNGEE. V shed 2 bases, J shed 7 bases, and the junction held 8 bases outside the gene matches. This CDR3 region has 15 residues. The chain's CDR3 is CASSVGDYPGGELFF. The DNA for the CDR3 is TGTGCCAGCAGCGTGGGGGACTACCCCGGCGGGGAGCTGTTTTTT.

This clone showed up just once. This chain links TRBV28 with TRBJ1-6; TRBD1 aligns across 8 bases. V was clipped by 2 bases and J by 9 bases; unmatched bases: 6. Per the germline V gene, CDR1 is MDHEN and CDR2 is SYDVKM. CDR3 length equals 15 residues. CDR3 residues: CASSLRGRGPSPLHF. The CDR3 DNA reads TGTGCCAGCAGTTTACGTGGCAGGGGGCCTTCACCCCTCCACTTT.

The chain recombines TRBV4-1 with TRBJ1-1, with D perhaps TRBD1 (5 bases). V was trimmed by 3 bases and J by 5 bases, leaving 10 bases between them. The CDR3 consists of 13 residues. From germline, CDR1 is MGHRA and CDR2 YSYEKL. CDR3 bases: TGCGCCAGCAGCCAGTCAGGGAGAACTGAAGCTTTCTTT. It yields the protein CASSQSGRTEAFF.

V and J are TRBV5-5 and TRBJ1-2; D possibly corresponds to TRBD1 (6 bases). V was trimmed by 4 bases and J by 8 bases, leaving 24 bases between them. The germline CDR1 and CDR2 sequences are SGHKS and YYEKEE (reference sequence). This CDR3 has 16 amino acids. CDR3 residues: CASSLNGQKGGYGYTF. The CDR3, as DNA: TGTGCCAGCAGCCTTAATGGACAGAAAGGGGGATACGGCTACACCTTC. The whole variable domain, remainder taken from reference TRBV5-5 and TRBJ1-2, is DAGVTQSPTHLIKTRGQQVTLRCSPISGHKSVSWYQQVLGQGPQFIFQYYEKEERGRGNFPDRFSARQFPNYSSELNVNALLLGDSALYLCASSLNGQKGGYGYTFGSGTRLTVV.

V usage is TRBV4-3 and J usage is TRBJ1-4; a weak D match, TRBD1 (6 bases). The ends were cut back, 0 bases at V and 7 bases at J, with 12 bases in the middle. The germline gives CDR1 LGHNA, CDR2 YSLEER. The CDR3 loop spans 15 amino acids. The CDR3: CASSQDFGGGEKLFF. The CDR3 region has the DNA TGCGCCAGCAGCCAAGATTTCGGAGGGGGTGAAAAACTGTTTTTT.

A single count supports this clone. The rearrangement uses TRBV6-5 and TRBJ1-1; D possibly corresponds to TRBD1 (5 bases). Germline assignment: CDR1 MNHEY and CDR2 SVGAGI. This CDR3 has 13 amino acids. V lost 8 bases, J lost 1 base, and 11 bases lay in between. DNA for the CDR3: TGTGCCAGCCACAGGACCTCGAACACTGAAGCTTTCTTT. This translates into CASHRTSNTEAFF.

This chain links TRBV5-1 with TRBJ1-1; TRBD1 aligns across 8 bases. V dropped 3 bases and J dropped 1; count of bases not matched to a gene: 2. This CDR3 has 14 amino acids. CDR1 and CDR2 from the germline V gene are SGHRS and YFSETQ. The DNA of the CDR3 is TGCGCCAGCAGCTCGGACAGGGCGAACACTGAAGCTTTCTTT. Amino acid sequence: CASSSDRANTEAFF.

V and J are TRBV12-3 or TRBV12-4 and TRBJ2-1; D remains ambiguous. Trimming took 2 bases from V and 8 from J, leaving 4 bases between them. CDR3 length equals 11 residues. The CDR3 loop reads CASSLLDEQFF. The CDR3 coding sequence is TGTGCCAGCAGTTTACTTGATGAGCAGTTCTTC.

V gene TRBV27 combines with J gene TRBJ2-5, with D perhaps matching TRBD2 (5 bases). Germline lookup yields CDR1 MNHEY and CDR2 SMNVEV (reference sequence). This CDR3 region has 20 residues. V lost 3 bases, J lost 3 bases, and 29 bases lay in between. DNA of the CDR3: TGTGCCAGCAGTTTGCTATTCCCCCAGGACCGGGAAATAATTAAAGAGACCCAGTACTTC. Translating gives CASSLLFPQDREIIKETQYF.

This chain joins TRBV13 and TRBJ2-5; either TRBD1 or TRBD2 may fit D (5 bases each). The CDR3 loop spans 15 amino acids. V was trimmed by 1 base and J by 4 bases, leaving 13 bases between them. The germline V gene encodes CDR1 PRHDT and CDR2 FYEKMQ (reference sequence). The CDR3 DNA reads as TGTGCCAGCAGCTTAGCTTCGGGGCAAGGAGAGACCCAGTACTTC. This sequence encodes CASSLASGQGETQYF.

CDR3 loop: CASSEGLAGFNEQFF. The CDR3 DNA reads as TGTGCCAGCAGTGAAGGGCTAGCGGGCTTTAATGAGCAGTTCTTC. The V and J genes are TRBV2 and TRBJ2-1; 8 positions agree with TRBD2. Trimming took 1 base from V and 7 from J; bases not matched to a gene: 6. From germline, CDR1 is SNHLY and CDR2 FYNNEI. The CDR3 runs 15 residues. The whole variable domain, remainder taken from reference TRBV2 and TRBJ2-1, is EPEVTQTPSHQVTQMGQEVILRCVPISNHLYFYWYRQILGQKVEFLVSFYNNEISEKSEIFDDQFSVERPDGSNFTLKIRSTKLEDSAMYFCASSEGLAGFNEQFFGPGTRLTVL.

The chain has TRBV28 and TRBJ2-3; TRBD2 might be the D (6 bases). The CDR3 runs 15 residues. Between the trimmed V and J ends, which lost 2 bases and 2 bases, there was a span of 11 bases. Germline lookup yields CDR1 MDHEN and CDR2 SYDVKM. The CDR3 DNA follows: TGTGCCAGCAGTTTACGGCGGGATAACACAGATACGCAGTATTTT. Protein product: CASSLRRDNTDTQYF.

The V gene is TRBV7-9, the J gene TRBJ1-5, with a weak D call TRBD1 (6 bases). This CDR3 spans 13 amino acids. Germline V gene data show CDR1 as SEHNR and CDR2 as FQNEAQ (reference sequence). V was trimmed by 5 bases and J by 7 bases, leaving 12 bases between them. CDR3 amino acids: CASSGDTEQPQHF. The DNA of the CDR3 is TGTGCCAGCAGCGGGGACACGGAGCAGCCCCAGCATTTT.

This clone was seen just once. The V and J genes are TRBV6-2 or TRBV6-3 and TRBJ1-2; TRBD1 matches 11 bases. The V segment lost 2 bases and the J segment 4 bases; nucleotides outside the gene matches: 6. There are 16 residues in the CDR3. Germline V CDR1 and CDR2: MNHEY, SVGEGT. The DNA of the CDR3 is TGTGCCAGCAGTTACACGCGGACAGGGGGCGCCTATGGCTACACCTTC. Translation: CASSYTRTGGAYGYTF.

The chain recombines TRBV10-3 with TRBJ2-7; 10 bases agree with TRBD1. The CDR3 is 15 amino acids. V was clipped by 6 bases and J by 5 bases; unmatched bases: 10. The germline V gene encodes CDR1 ENHRY and CDR2 SYGVKD. The CDR3 here is CAIRRREGTGDEQYF. DNA of the CDR3: TGTGCCATCAGGCGTCGGGAGGGGACAGGGGACGAGCAGTACTTC.

The J gene is TRBJ1-2, the V gene TRBV4-3; the D gene is possibly TRBD1 (6 bases). The length of the CDR3 is 16 residues. Germline loops: CDR1 LGHNA, CDR2 YSLEER. V dropped 4 bases and J dropped 7 bases, with 22 bases sitting between them. The CDR3 reads CASSPEGGTLLGGYTF. CDR3 in DNA: TGCGCCAGCAGCCCCGAGGGGGGAACCTTGTTGGGTGGCTACACCTTC.

This chain links TRBV11-3 with TRBJ2-1; D tentatively fits TRBD1 or TRBD2 (6 bases each). The ends were cut back, 5 bases at V and 7 bases at J, with 21 bases in the middle. CDR3 length: 16 residues. Germline V CDR1 and CDR2: SGHNT, YENEEA. CDR3 bases: TGTGCCAGCAGCCCCCGGGACACCCGGGAGAGGAATGAGCAGTTCTTC. It specifies CASSPRDTRERNEQFF.

The V and J genes are TRBV18 and TRBJ1-2, with D perhaps TRBD1 (6 bases). The CDR3 has 13 amino acids. The germline V gene has CDR1 KGHSH and CDR2 LQKENI. The ends were cut back, 3 bases at V and 6 bases at J, with 11 bases in the middle. CDR3 residues: CASSPGPGDGYTF. The CDR3 DNA follows: TGTGCCAGCTCACCTGGGCCAGGGGATGGCTACACCTTC.

This clone turned up a few times. The rearrangement joins TRBV19 to TRBJ1-2; D is perhaps TRBD1 (6 bases). Between the trimmed V and J ends, which lost 3 bases and 5 bases, there was a span of 16 bases. The CDR3 is 15 residues long. The germline V gene encodes CDR1 LNHDA and CDR2 SQIVND (reference sequence). The CDR3 reads CASSIWRGDKYGYTF. In DNA, the CDR3 is TGTGCCAGTAGTATTTGGAGGGGGGACAAATATGGCTACACCTTC.